This T cell receptor (beta chain) was sequenced during a study of blood T cells in healthy people across ages. For the study at large: Template switching recovered approximately one barcoded beta molecule for every two T cells.

It was with a sample-barcoded 5' primer and a J-beta primer mix that a second PCR of roughly 7 to 11 cycles was run. TCRdb re-called the 5' RACE reads with MiXCR, one entry per CDR3 protein. The table includes roughly 650,000 distinct CDR3 sequences, approximately 30% detected once. The CDR3 sequence is 14 residues long. In germline, CDR1 is SGHKS, CDR2 YYEKEE (reference sequence). V was clipped by 0 bases and J by 6 bases, with 10 bases between them. Donors each provided about 9.5 milliliters of peripheral blood. The gene calls are TRBV5-5 and TRBJ2-1; D perhaps matches TRBD2 (5 bases). This TCR derives from a woman at least 80 years old in good health. Specimen: blood. This chain's CDR3 is CASSLEEGRNEQFF. In DNA form, the CDR3 reads TGTGCCAGCAGCTTGGAAGAGGGTCGCAATGAGCAGTTCTTC.